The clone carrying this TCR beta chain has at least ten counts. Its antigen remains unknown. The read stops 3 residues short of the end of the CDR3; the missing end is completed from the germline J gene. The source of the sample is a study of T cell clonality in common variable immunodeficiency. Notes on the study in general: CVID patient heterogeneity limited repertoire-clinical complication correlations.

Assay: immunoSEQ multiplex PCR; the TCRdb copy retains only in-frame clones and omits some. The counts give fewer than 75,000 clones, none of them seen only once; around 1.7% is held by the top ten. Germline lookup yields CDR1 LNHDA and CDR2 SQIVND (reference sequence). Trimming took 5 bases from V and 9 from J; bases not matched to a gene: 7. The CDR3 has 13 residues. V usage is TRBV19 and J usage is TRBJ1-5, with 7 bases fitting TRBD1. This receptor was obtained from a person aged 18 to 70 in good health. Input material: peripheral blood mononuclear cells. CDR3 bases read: TGTGCCAGTAGTTCCGACAGGGAGGGGCCC. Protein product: CASSSDREGP. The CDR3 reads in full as CASSSDREGPQHF. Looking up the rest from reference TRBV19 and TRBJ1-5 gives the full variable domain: DGGITQSPKYLFRKEGQNVTLSCEQNLNHDAMYWYRQDPGQGLRLIYYSQIVNDFQKGDIAEGYSVSREKKESFPLTVTSAQKNPTAFYLCASSSDREGPQHFGDGTRLSIL.